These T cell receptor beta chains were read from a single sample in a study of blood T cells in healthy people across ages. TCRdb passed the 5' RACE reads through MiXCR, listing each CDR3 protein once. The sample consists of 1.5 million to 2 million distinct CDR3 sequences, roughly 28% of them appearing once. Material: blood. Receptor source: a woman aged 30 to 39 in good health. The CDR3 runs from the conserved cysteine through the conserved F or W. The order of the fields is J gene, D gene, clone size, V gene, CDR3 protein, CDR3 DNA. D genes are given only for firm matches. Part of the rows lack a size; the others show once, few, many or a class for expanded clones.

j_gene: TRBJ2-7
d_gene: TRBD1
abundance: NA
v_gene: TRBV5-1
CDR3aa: CAGSLTGSPSYEQYF
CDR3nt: TGCGCCGGCAGCTTGACAGGGTCCCCCTCCTACGAGCAGTACTTC

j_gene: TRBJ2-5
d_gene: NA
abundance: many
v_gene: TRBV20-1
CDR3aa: CSAILGGETQYF
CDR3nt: TGCAGTGCTATACTAGGTGGGGAGACCCAGTACTTC

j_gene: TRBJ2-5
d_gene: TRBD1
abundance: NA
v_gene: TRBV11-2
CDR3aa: CASSGRGTDQETQYF
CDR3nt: TGTGCCAGCAGCGGTAGGGGGACAGACCAAGAGACCCAGTACTTC

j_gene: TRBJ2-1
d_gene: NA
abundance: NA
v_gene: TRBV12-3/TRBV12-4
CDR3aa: CASSRSGGRLGEQFF
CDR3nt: TGTGCCAGCAGCCGGTCCGGGGGGCGCCTAGGGGAGCAGTTCTTC

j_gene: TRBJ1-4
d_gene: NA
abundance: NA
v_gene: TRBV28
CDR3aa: CASSQLTEKLFF
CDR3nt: TGTGCCAGCAGCCAACTTACTGAAAAACTGTTTTTT

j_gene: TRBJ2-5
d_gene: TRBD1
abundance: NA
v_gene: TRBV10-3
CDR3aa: CAISVRQGANEQYF
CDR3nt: TGTGCCATCAGTGTAAGACAGGGGGCGAATGAGCAGTACTTC

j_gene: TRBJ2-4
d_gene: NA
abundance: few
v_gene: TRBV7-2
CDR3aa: CASSSLGAGVPQRNIQYF
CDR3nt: TGTGCCAGCAGCTCCCTAGGGGCAGGGGTACCTCAGAGAAACATTCAGTACTTC

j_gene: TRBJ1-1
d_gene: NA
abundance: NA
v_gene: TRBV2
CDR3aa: CASRKSGNTEAFF
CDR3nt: TGTGCCAGCAGGAAGAGCGGGAACACTGAAGCTTTCTTT

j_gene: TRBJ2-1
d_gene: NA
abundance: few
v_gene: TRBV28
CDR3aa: CASSVPSSHNEQFF
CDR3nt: TGTGCCAGCAGTGTCCCTAGCAGCCACAATGAGCAGTTCTTC

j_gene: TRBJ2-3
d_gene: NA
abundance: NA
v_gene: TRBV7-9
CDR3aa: CASSLSAGYTDTQYF
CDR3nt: TGTGCCAGCAGCTTATCGGCAGGGTACACAGATACGCAGTATTTT

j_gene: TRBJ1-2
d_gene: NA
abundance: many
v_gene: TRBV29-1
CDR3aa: CSVEDLGGYGYTF
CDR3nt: TGCAGCGTTGAAGATCTGGGGGGCTATGGCTACACCTTC

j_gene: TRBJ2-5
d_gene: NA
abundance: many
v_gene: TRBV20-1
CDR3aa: CSASRGLETQYF
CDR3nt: TGCAGTGCTTCTCGGGGGCTTGAGACCCAGTACTTC

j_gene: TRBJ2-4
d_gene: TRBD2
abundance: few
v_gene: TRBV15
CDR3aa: CATSRVYASGRGHNEQYF
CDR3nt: TGTGCCACCAGCAGAGTTTATGCTAGCGGGCGGGGGCACAATGAGCAGTACTTC

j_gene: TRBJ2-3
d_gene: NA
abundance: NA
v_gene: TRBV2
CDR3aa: CAGQASWTDTQYF
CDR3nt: TGTGCCGGGCAGGCGTCGTGGACAGATACGCAGTATTTT

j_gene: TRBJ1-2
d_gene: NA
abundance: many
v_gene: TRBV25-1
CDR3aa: CASSETVSYYGYTF
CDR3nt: TGTGCCAGCAGTGAGACAGTGTCTTACTATGGCTACACCTTC

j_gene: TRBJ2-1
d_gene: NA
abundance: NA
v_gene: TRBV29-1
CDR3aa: CSVGSGTARNEQFF
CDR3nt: TGCAGCGTTGGTTCCGGGACTGCGAGGAATGAGCAGTTCTTC

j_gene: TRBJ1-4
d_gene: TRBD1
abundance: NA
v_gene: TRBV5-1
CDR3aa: CASSLLQGYGEKLFF
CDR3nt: TGCGCCAGCAGCTTGTTACAGGGGTACGGTGAAAAACTGTTTTTT

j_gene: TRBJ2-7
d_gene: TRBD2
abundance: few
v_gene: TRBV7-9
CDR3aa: CASSQLAGVSEQYF
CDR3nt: TGTGCCAGCAGCCAGCTAGCGGGAGTAAGCGAGCAGTACTTC

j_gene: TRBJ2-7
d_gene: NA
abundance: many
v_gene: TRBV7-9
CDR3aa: CASSLVAASSYEQYF
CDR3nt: TGTGCCAGCAGCTTAGTAGCGGCGAGCTCCTACGAGCAGTACTTC

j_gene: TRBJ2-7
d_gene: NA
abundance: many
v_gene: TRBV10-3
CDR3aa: CAISESIYEQYF
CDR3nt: TGTGCCATCAGTGAGTCGATCTACGAGCAGTACTTC

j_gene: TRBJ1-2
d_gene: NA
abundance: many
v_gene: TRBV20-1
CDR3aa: CSASDPYGYTF
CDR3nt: TGCAGTGCTAGTGATCCCTATGGCTACACCTTC

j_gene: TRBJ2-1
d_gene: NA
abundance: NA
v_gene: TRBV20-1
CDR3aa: CSAAEDNEQFF
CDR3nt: TGCAGTGCTGCCGAAGATAATGAGCAGTTCTTC

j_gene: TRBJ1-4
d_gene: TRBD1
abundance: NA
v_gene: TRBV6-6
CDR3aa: CASKNGQGNEKLFF
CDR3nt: TGTGCCAGCAAGAACGGACAGGGGAATGAAAAACTGTTTTTT

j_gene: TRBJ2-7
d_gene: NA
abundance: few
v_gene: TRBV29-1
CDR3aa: CSVGRTESYYEQYF
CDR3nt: TGCAGCGTAGGCCGGACAGAATCTTACTACGAGCAGTACTTC

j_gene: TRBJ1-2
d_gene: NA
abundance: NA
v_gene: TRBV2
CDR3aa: CASSERWTGNGYTF
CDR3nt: TGTGCCAGCAGTGAAAGGTGGACGGGAAATGGCTACACCTTC

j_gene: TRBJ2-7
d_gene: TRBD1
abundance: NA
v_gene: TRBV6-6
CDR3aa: CASGRSPGQGNAYEQYF
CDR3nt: TGTGCCAGCGGTCGTTCACCGGGACAGGGGAATGCCTACGAGCAGTACTTC

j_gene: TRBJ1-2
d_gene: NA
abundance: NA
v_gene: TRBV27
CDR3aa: CASSYDRWYGYTF
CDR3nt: TGTGCCAGCAGTTACGACAGGTGGTATGGCTACACCTTC

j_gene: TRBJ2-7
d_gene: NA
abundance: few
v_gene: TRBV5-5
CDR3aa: CASSFTDTPSYEQYF
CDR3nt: TGTGCCAGCAGCTTTACCGACACTCCCTCCTACGAGCAGTACTTC

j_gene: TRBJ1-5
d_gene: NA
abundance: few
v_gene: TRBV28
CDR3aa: CASTTGTNYQPQHF
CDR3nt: TGTGCCAGCACGACCGGGACAAATTATCAGCCCCAGCATTTT

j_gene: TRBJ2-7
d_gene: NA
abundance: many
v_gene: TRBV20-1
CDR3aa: CSASGDMASYEQYF
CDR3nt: TGCAGTGCTAGCGGGGATATGGCCTCCTACGAGCAGTACTTC

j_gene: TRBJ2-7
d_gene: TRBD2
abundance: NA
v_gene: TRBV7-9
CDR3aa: CASSRTSGRDEQYF
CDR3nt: TGTGCCAGCAGCCGGACTAGCGGGAGAGACGAGCAGTACTTC

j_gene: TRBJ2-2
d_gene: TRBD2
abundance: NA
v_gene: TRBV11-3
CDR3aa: CASSQKLAGAGGELFF
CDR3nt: TGTGCCAGCAGCCAAAAGCTAGCGGGAGCGGGCGGGGAGCTGTTTTTT

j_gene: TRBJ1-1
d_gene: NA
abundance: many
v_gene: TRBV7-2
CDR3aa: CASSLSPGQNTEAFF
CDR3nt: TGTGCCAGCAGCTTAAGTCCGGGGCAGAACACTGAAGCTTTCTTT

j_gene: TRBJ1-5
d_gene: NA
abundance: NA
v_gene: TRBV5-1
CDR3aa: CASSRPPSNQPQHF
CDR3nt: TGCGCCAGCAGTCGGCCCCCGAGCAATCAGCCCCAGCATTTT

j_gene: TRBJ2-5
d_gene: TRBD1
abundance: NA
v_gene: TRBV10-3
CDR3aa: CAISESTGDRKYNEQYF
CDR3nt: TGTGCCATCAGTGAGTCGACAGGGGACAGGAAGTACAATGAGCAGTACTTC

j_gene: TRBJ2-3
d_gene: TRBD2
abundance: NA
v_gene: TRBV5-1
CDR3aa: CASSRLSGEEDTQYF
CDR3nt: TGCGCCAGCAGCCGCCTTAGCGGGGAAGAGGATACGCAGTATTTT

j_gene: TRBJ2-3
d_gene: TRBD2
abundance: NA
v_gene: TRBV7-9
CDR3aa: CASRYTALREDTDTQYF
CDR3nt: TGTGCCAGCAGATACACGGCTCTACGGGAGGACACAGATACGCAGTATTTT